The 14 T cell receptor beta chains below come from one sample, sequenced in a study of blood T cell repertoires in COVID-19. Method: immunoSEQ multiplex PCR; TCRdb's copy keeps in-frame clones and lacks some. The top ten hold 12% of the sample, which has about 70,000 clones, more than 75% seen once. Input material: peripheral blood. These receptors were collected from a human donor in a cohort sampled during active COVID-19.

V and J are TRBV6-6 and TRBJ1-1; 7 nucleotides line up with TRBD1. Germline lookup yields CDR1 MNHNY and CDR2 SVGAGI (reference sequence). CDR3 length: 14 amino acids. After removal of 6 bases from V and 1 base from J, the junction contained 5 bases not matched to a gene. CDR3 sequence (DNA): TGTGCCAGCAGAGGGGGCGCCGGGAACACTGAAGCTTTCTTT. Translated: CASRGGAGNTEAFF.

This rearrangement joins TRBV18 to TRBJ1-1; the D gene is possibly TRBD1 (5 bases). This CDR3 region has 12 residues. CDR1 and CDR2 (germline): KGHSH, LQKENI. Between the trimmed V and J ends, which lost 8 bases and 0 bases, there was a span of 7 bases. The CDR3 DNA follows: TGTGCCAGCCGACAGATGAACACTGAAGCTTTCTTT. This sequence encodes CASRQMNTEAFF.

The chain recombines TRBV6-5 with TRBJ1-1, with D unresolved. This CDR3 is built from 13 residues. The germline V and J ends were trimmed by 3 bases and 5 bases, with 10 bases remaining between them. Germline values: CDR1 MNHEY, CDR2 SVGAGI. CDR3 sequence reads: CASSYGRGTEAFF. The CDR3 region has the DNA TGTGCCAGCAGTTATGGTCGAGGAACTGAAGCTTTCTTT.

This CDR3 reads CVQLGQGASDTQYF. The CDR3, as DNA: TGTGTCCAACTCGGGCAGGGGGCTTCAGATACGCAGTATTTT. The genes are TRBV19 and TRBJ2-3, with 8 positions matching TRBD1. Germline CDR1 LNHDA, CDR2 SQIVND (reference sequence). The CDR3 runs to 14 residues.

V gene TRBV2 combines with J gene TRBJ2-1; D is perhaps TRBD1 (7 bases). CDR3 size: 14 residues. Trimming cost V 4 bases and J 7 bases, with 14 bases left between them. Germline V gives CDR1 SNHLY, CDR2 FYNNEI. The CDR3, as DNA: TGTGCCAGCAGTGGACAGGGAGGTTTGAATGAGCAGTTCTTC. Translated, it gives CASSGQGGLNEQFF.

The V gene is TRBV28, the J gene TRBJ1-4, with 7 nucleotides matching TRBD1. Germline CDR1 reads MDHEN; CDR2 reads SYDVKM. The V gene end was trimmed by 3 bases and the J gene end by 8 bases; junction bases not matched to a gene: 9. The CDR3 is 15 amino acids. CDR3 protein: CASSFEGAGGEKLFF. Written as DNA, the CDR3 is TGTGCCAGCAGTTTCGAGGGGGCAGGTGGGGAAAAACTGTTTTTT.

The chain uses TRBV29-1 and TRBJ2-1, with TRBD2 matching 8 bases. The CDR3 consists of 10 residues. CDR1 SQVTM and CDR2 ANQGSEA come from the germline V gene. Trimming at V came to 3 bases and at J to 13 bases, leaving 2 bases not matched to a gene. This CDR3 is CSVDREGQFF. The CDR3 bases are TGCAGCGTTGATCGGGAGGGTCAGTTCTTC.

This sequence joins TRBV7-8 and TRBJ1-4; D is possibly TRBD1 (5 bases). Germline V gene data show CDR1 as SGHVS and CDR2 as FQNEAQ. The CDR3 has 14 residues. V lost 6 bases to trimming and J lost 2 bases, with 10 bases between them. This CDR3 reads CASSLTATNEKLFF. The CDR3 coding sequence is TGTGCCAGCAGTTTGACAGCTACTAATGAAAAACTGTTTTTT.

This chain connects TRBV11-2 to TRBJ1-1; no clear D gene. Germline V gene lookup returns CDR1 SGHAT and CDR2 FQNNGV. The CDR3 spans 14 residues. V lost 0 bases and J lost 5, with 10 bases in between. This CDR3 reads CASSLDDRGTEAFF. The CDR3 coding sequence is TGTGCCAGCAGCTTAGACGATCGGGGAACTGAAGCTTTCTTT.

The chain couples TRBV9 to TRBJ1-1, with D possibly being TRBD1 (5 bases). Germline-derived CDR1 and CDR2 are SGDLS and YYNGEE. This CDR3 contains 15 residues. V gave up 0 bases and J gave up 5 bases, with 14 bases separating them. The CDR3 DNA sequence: TGTGCCAGCAGCGTAGTTCCACTCGGGGGGACTGAAGCTTTCTTT. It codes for CASSVVPLGGTEAFF.

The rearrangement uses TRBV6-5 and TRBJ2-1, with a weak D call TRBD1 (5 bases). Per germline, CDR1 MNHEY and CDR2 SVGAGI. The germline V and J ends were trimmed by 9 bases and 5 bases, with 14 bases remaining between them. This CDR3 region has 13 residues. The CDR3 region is CASFADSNNEQFF. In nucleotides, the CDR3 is TGTGCCAGTTTTGCCGACAGTAACAATGAGCAGTTCTTC.

The CDR3 DNA is TGTGCCAGCAGCTTGGGGACAGGGCTCAACCCCTACGAGCAGTACTTC. Translated, it gives CASSLGTGLNPYEQYF. V usage is TRBV5-6 and J usage is TRBJ2-7, with 8 positions matching TRBD1. CDR1 and CDR2 from the germline V gene are SGHDT and YYEEEE. The CDR3 runs 16 residues. Trimming removed 0 bases from V and 2 bases from J; junction bases left unmatched: 7.

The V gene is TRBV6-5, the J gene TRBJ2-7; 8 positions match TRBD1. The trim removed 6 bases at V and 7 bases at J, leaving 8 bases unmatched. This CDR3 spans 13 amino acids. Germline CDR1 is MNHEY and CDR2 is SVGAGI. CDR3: CASSSSGQGEQYF. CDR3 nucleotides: TGTGCCAGCAGCTCTTCCGGACAGGGAGAGCAGTACTTC.

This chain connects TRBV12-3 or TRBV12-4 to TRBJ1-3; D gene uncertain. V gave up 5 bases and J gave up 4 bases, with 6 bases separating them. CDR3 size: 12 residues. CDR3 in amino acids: CASSKQGNTIYF. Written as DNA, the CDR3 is TGTGCCAGCAGTAAACAGGGAAACACCATATATTTT.